These T cell receptor beta chains were read from a single sample in a study of vaccination effects on CD4 cells after COVID-19. Which antigens these TCRs recognize remains unknown. Sequenced by immunoSEQ multiplex PCR; TCRdb stores in-frame clones only, minus some. The table has about 22,000 clones, around four fifths seen once; the top ten hold approximately 20%. Sequences were derived from CD4+ T cells from PBMCs cultured with HCoV-NL63 spike peptides, sampled after COVID-19 vaccination. The receptor source for this set is a human donor who received a COVID-19 vaccine. The CDR3 runs from the conserved cysteine through the conserved F or W. The D gene is left open where the match is weak. The size entry is marked missing in some rows and otherwise reads once, few, many or a size class.

CDR3 protein | CDR3 DNA | J gene | D gene | clone size | V gene
CASSIRGANTGELFF | TGTGCCAGTAGTATACGAGGGGCGAACACCGGGGAGCTGTTTTTT | TRBJ2-2 | . | . | TRBV19
CASSTGLRHVLTF | TGTGCCAGCAGTACGGGACTCCGTCACGTCCTGACTTTC | TRBJ2-6 | . | . | TRBV28
CASGPASEPNEQFF | TGCGCCAGCGGGCCGGCTAGCGAGCCCAATGAGCAGTTCTTC | TRBJ2-1 | . | . | TRBV5-1
CASSPATGDNSPLHF | TGTGCCAGCTCACCCGCGACAGGGGATAATTCACCCCTCCACTTT | TRBJ1-6 | TRBD1 | . | TRBV18
CASIRSKGSESSGNTIYF | TGTGCCAGTATTAGGAGTAAAGGATCCGAGTCTTCTGGAAACACCATATATTTT | TRBJ1-3 | . | . | TRBV19
CASSVRDRGSEAFF | TGTGCCAGCAGTGTAAGGGACAGGGGCAGTGAAGCTTTCTTT | TRBJ1-1 | TRBD1 | . | TRBV2
CASSYSSSHNEKLFF | TGTGCCAGCAGTTACTCCTCCAGTCATAATGAAAAACTGTTTTTT | TRBJ1-4 | . | . | TRBV6-5
CASSQRLGGVKRETQYF | TGTGCCAGCAGCCAACGCTTGGGGGGAGTGAAGCGAGAGACCCAGTACTTC | TRBJ2-5 | . | once | TRBV3-1/TRBV3-2
CATSFSGNTDTQYF | TGTGCCACTAGTTTTAGCGGGAACACAGATACGCAGTATTTT | TRBJ2-3 | TRBD2 | . | TRBV28
CASSPAGTAQETQYF | TGTGCCAGCAGCCCAGCCGGGACAGCCCAAGAGACCCAGTACTTC | TRBJ2-5 | TRBD1 | . | TRBV6-6
CASTTTAHEQYF | TGCGCCAGCACCACAACGGCCCACGAGCAGTACTTC | TRBJ2-7 | . | . | TRBV4-3
CSVGIQMNTEAFF | TGCAGCGTTGGAATACAGATGAACACTGAAGCTTTCTTT | TRBJ1-1 | . | . | TRBV29-1
CASSLTGVQPQHF | TGTGCCAGTAGTCTTACAGGGGTTCAGCCCCAGCATTTT | TRBJ1-5 | TRBD1 | . | TRBV19
CASSLGQGSVSSPLHF | TGTGCCAGCAGCTTGGGCCAGGGGAGCGTTAGCTCACCCCTCCACTTT | TRBJ1-6 | . | . | TRBV5-4
CASSQGPNPATQYF | TGCGCCAGCAGCCAAGGGCCGAATCCGGCGACCCAGTACTTC | TRBJ2-5 | . | . | TRBV4-1
CASSYGATYEQYF | TGTGCCAGCAGTTACGGGGCGACCTACGAGCAGTACTTC | TRBJ2-7 | . | . | TRBV6-2/TRBV6-3
CASSRRQLPTDTQYF | TGTGCCAGCAGTCGCAGACAGCTCCCCACAGATACGCAGTATTTT | TRBJ2-3 | . | . | TRBV27
CSAGLGNTIYF | TGCAGTGCCGGCCTCGGAAACACCATATATTTT | TRBJ1-3 | . | . | TRBV20-1
CASSLETGGWNSPLHF | TGTGCCAGCAGCTTAGAAACAGGGGGGTGGAATTCACCCCTCCACTTT | TRBJ1-6 | TRBD1 | few | TRBV11-2
CASSQQNYGYTF | TGTGCCAGCAGCCAACAGAACTATGGCTACACCTTC | TRBJ1-2 | . | . | TRBV14
CASSRQGGSPLHF | TGCGCCAGCAGCCGACAGGGTGGCTCACCCCTCCACTTT | TRBJ1-6 | TRBD1 | few | TRBV4-3
CASSIWTGLTDTQYF | TGTGCCAGCAGCATCTGGACAGGGTTGACAGATACGCAGTATTTT | TRBJ2-3 | TRBD1 | . | TRBV9
CASSPTGGATGELFF | TGTGCCAGCAGCCCGACAGGGGGCGCCACCGGGGAGCTGTTTTTT | TRBJ2-2 | TRBD1 | . | TRBV7-9
CASSLHSASSGNTIYF | TGTGCCAGTAGTCTCCACAGTGCCTCCTCTGGAAACACCATATATTTT | TRBJ1-3 | . | medium-sized | TRBV19
CASSRAGGYEQYF | TGTGCCAGCAGTCGAGCGGGGGGATACGAGCAGTACTTC | TRBJ2-7 | TRBD2 | . | TRBV12-3/TRBV12-4
CASSELSGGGELFF | TGTGCCAGCAGTGAGCTCAGTGGGGGCGGGGAGCTGTTTTTT | TRBJ2-2 | . | . | TRBV2
CASSSGLAGAEQYF | TGTGCCAGCAGCTCCGGACTAGCGGGAGCCGAGCAGTACTTC | TRBJ2-7 | TRBD2 | . | TRBV7-9
CASSPGQGNSPLHF | TGTGCCAGCAGCCCCGGACAGGGAAATTCACCCCTCCACTTT | TRBJ1-6 | TRBD1 | . | TRBV28
CAISSRTEAFF | TGTGCCATCAGTAGCAGGACTGAAGCTTTCTTT | TRBJ1-1 | . | . | TRBV7-9
CAISESGGLNYGYTF | TGTGCCATCAGTGAGTCAGGGGGACTTAACTATGGCTACACCTTC | TRBJ1-2 | . | once | TRBV10-3
CASSQEGLGGYTF | TGTGCCAGCAGCCAAGAGGGTCTGGGTGGCTACACCTTC | TRBJ1-2 | . | . | TRBV3-1/TRBV3-2
CASTRGGNEKLFF | TGTGCCAGCACCAGGGGGGGGAATGAAAAACTGTTTTTT | TRBJ1-4 | TRBD1 | . | TRBV3-1/TRBV3-2
CASSNLLAGDPYEQYF | TGTGCCAGCAGCAACCTCCTAGCGGGCGATCCCTACGAGCAGTACTTC | TRBJ2-7 | TRBD2 | . | TRBV7-6
CSVEKPLNTEAFF | TGCAGCGTTGAGAAGCCACTGAACACTGAAGCTTTCTTT | TRBJ1-1 | . | . | TRBV29-1
CAWRIGGLAFF | TGTGCCTGGAGGATCGGAGGTCTAGCTTTCTTT | TRBJ1-1 | . | many | TRBV30
CASSLGLGRGYTF | TGTGCCAGCAGCTTGGGTTTGGGACGGGGCTACACCTTC | TRBJ1-2 | . | few | TRBV7-2
CASSVQGTGELFF | TGCGCCAGCAGCGTTCAAGGCACCGGGGAGCTGTTTTTT | TRBJ2-2 | . | once | TRBV5-1
CASRDLAGGRDTQYF | TGTGCCAGCAGAGACTTAGCGGGGGGGCGGGATACGCAGTATTTT | TRBJ2-3 | TRBD2 | . | TRBV6-5
CASSEEGGRRWGNTEAFF | TGTGCCAGCAGTGAAGAAGGGGGCCGGCGTTGGGGGAACACTGAAGCTTTCTTT | TRBJ1-1 | TRBD1 | once | TRBV6-1
CASSFSGLETQYF | TGTGCCAGCAGCTTTTCAGGGTTGGAGACCCAGTACTTC | TRBJ2-5 | . | . | TRBV5-4
CASTPFNLRGYTF | TGTGCCAGTACCCCGTTTAATTTGCGGGGCTACACCTTC | TRBJ1-2 | . | . | TRBV19
CASSSRQGMNTEAFF | TGTGCCAGCAGTTCAAGACAGGGGATGAACACTGAAGCTTTCTTT | TRBJ1-1 | TRBD1 | few | TRBV6-2/TRBV6-3